One sample yielded the 31 T cell receptor beta chains listed below, sequenced in a study of blood T cell repertoires in COVID-19. The repertoire was sequenced with immunoSEQ multiplex PCR; TCRdb's copy has only in-frame clones and lacks some. This table holds about 160,000 clones, roughly four fifths found once. The sample consisted of peripheral blood. The receptors here all came from a woman of 80 years or more with acute or convalescent COVID-19.

The chain links TRBV15 to TRBJ1-2; D gene ambiguous. The germline CDR1 and CDR2 sequences are LNHNV and YYDKDF (reference sequence). There are 14 residues in the CDR3. V dropped 0 bases and J dropped 3 bases, with 8 bases sitting between them. CDR3: CATSRDLTDYGYTF. CDR3 bases: TGTGCCACCAGCAGAGATCTCACAGACTATGGCTACACCTTC.

This clone was detected only once. The chain carries TRBV19 and TRBJ2-7; TRBD1 matches at 9 bases. CDR1 LNHDA and CDR2 SQIVND come from the germline V gene (reference sequence). CDR3 length: 13 residues. J lost 3 bases, V lost 7 bases, and 4 bases had no gene match. For the CDR3, the DNA is TGTGCCAGTAACCCGGACAGGGGCTACGAGCAGTACTTC. Amino acid sequence: CASNPDRGYEQYF.

This clone was found a few times. The V gene is TRBV6-2 or TRBV6-3, the J gene TRBJ1-4, with 11 bases fitting TRBD1. The V segment lost 5 bases and the J segment 13 bases; nucleotides outside the gene matches: 9. CDR3 length: 14 amino acids. CDR1 is MNHEY and CDR2 is SVGEGT in the germline V gene. The CDR3 DNA is TGTGCCAGCAGTCCGAGGACAGGGGGCGAAGGACTGTTTTTT. Translating gives CASSPRTGGEGLFF.

J is TRBJ1-1 and V is TRBV19; D perhaps matches TRBD1 (6 bases). CDR1 is LNHDA and CDR2 is SQIVND in the germline V gene (reference sequence). There are 14 residues in the CDR3. With 5 bases removed from V and 0 bases from J, the gap between germline ends came to 10 bases. CDR3 sequence (DNA): TGTGCCAGTAGTCACCGGACAGTGAACACTGAAGCTTTCTTT. This encodes CASSHRTVNTEAFF.

V gene TRBV6-5 combines with J gene TRBJ2-2; D is possibly TRBD2 (5 bases). This CDR3 spans 15 amino acids. V was cut by 5 bases and J by 6 bases, with 16 bases left in between. Germline V lookup: CDR1 MNHEY, CDR2 SVGAGI. The CDR3 nucleotides read TGTGCCAGCAGTACTCCAGCCACGGGGTCCGGGGAGCTGTTTTTT. Encoded protein: CASSTPATGSGELFF.

The V gene is TRBV28, the J gene TRBJ1-5, with 9 bases identical to TRBD1. The CDR3 extends over 15 amino acids. From germline, CDR1 is MDHEN and CDR2 SYDVKM. V trimming: 5 bases; J trimming: 5 bases; junction bases outside the gene matches: 7. The CDR3 sequence is CASSPRRTGDQPQHF. The CDR3 DNA is TGTGCCAGCAGTCCCAGGAGGACAGGGGATCAGCCCCAGCATTTT.

V and J are TRBV12-5 and TRBJ2-1, with 7 nucleotides matching TRBD1. This CDR3 region has 13 residues. The V segment lost 8 bases and the J segment 5 bases; nucleotides outside the gene matches: 6. Per germline, CDR1 LGHNT and CDR2 FRNRAP. The CDR3 DNA reads TGTGCTAGTACTGACAGGGTGAACAATGAGCAGTTCTTC. Translation: CASTDRVNNEQFF.

The CDR3 here is CASSSYGTGVTGELFF. CDR3 coding DNA: TGCGCCAGCAGTTCGTACGGGACAGGGGTCACCGGGGAGCTGTTTTTT. The chain joins TRBV5-1 to TRBJ2-2, with 10 bases lining up with TRBD1. Germline V CDR1 and CDR2: SGHRS, YFSETQ. Trimming removed 5 bases from V and 4 bases from J; junction bases left unmatched: 8. CDR3 size: 16 residues. The whole variable domain, remainder taken from reference TRBV5-1 and TRBJ2-2, is KAGVTQTPRYLIKTRGQQVTLSCSPISGHRSVSWYQQTPGQGLQFLFEYFSETQRNKGNFPGRFSGRQFSNSRSEMNVSTLELGDSALYLCASSSYGTGVTGELFFGEGSRLTVL.

The chain links TRBV11-2 to TRBJ2-1, with D perhaps matching TRBD2 (5 bases). The V end lost 0 bases, the J end lost 9 bases, and 9 bases lay between the germline ends. This CDR3 has 13 residues. Germline CDR1 SGHAT, CDR2 FQNNGV. The CDR3 nucleotides are TGTGCCAGCAGCTTAGATCGACTAACTGAGCAGTTCTTC. Protein sequence: CASSLDRLTEQFF. Full variable domain (rest looked up from reference TRBV11-2 and TRBJ2-1): EAGVAQSPRYKIIEKRQSVAFWCNPISGHATLYWYQQILGQGPKLLIQFQNNGVVDDSQLPKDRFSAERLKGVDSTLKIQPAKLEDSAVYLCASSLDRLTEQFFGPGTRLTVL.

The chain carries TRBV18 and TRBJ1-3; no clear D. Trimming took 4 bases from V and 0 from J, leaving 13 bases between them. The CDR3 runs 16 residues. Germline V CDR1 and CDR2: KGHSH, LQKENI. CDR3 sequence reads: CASSQAGPSSGNTIYF. CDR3 DNA sequence: TGTGCCAGCTCACAGGCAGGCCCGAGCTCTGGAAACACCATATATTTT.

The rearrangement links TRBV7-2 to TRBJ2-1, with 7 bases fitting TRBD2. This CDR3 contains 16 residues. V lost 10 bases to trimming and J lost 7 bases; unmatched junction nucleotides: 19. CDR1 is SGHTA and CDR2 is FQGNSA in the germline V gene. The CDR3 here is CATSLGGGRARNEQFF. In DNA, the CDR3 is TGTGCCACCTCCCTGGGTGGTGGGAGGGCCCGGAATGAGCAGTTCTTC.

The chain employs TRBV11-2 and TRBJ1-1, with D uncertain. CDR3 length: 16 amino acids. The V gene's germline CDR1 is SGHAT and CDR2 FQNNGV. With 3 bases removed from V and 5 bases from J, the gap between germline ends came to 19 bases. CDR3 DNA sequence: TGTGCCAGCAGCTTGTTCGACTCGCTAGCGGGGACTGAAGCTTTCTTT. The encoded protein is CASSLFDSLAGTEAFF.

This clone was counted between two and nine times. Here the CDR3 reads CASSIKLLNEQYF. Here the CDR3 DNA reads TGTGCCAGTAGTATTAAACTTCTCAACGAGCAGTACTTC. The chain uses TRBV19 and TRBJ2-7; no definite D call. This CDR3 region has 13 residues. Trimming removed 3 bases from V and 5 bases from J, with 11 bases in between. Germline V lookup: CDR1 LNHDA, CDR2 SQIVND (reference sequence).

The chain joins TRBV25-1 to TRBJ2-6; D gene uncertain. This CDR3 spans 15 amino acids. Looked up from germline, CDR1 is MGHDK and CDR2 is SYGVNS. The germline V and J ends were trimmed by 3 bases and 0 bases, with 6 bases remaining between them. In DNA form, the CDR3 reads TGTGCCAGCAGTGATCCTAGCTCTGGGGCCAACGTCCTGACTTTC. This translates into CASSDPSSGANVLTF.

The chain recombines TRBV19 with TRBJ2-3; 11 nucleotides agree with TRBD1. Germline CDR1 LNHDA, CDR2 SQIVND (reference sequence). V dropped 2 bases and J dropped 4; count of bases not matched to a gene: 2. The CDR3 length is 15 residues. The CDR3, as DNA: TGTGCCAGTAGTATATGGACAGGGGGCGCAGATACGCAGTATTTT. It translates to CASSIWTGGADTQYF.

This clone was detected once. The chain carries TRBV7-6 and TRBJ2-7; the D gene is possibly TRBD2 (6 bases). The CDR3 totals 14 residues. Germline V gene lookup returns CDR1 SGHVS and CDR2 FNYEAQ. V lost 1 base and J lost 3, with 10 bases in between. The CDR3 sequence is CASSLEGGNYEQYF. DNA for the CDR3: TGTGCCAGCAGCTTAGAGGGCGGGAACTACGAGCAGTACTTC. The whole variable domain, remainder taken from reference TRBV7-6 and TRBJ2-7, is GAGVSQSPRYKVTKRGQDVALRCDPISGHVSLYWYRQALGQGPEFLTYFNYEAQQDKSGLPNDRFSAERPEGSISTLTIQRTEQRDSAMYRCASSLEGGNYEQYFGPGTRLTVT.

The chain combines TRBV7-9 with TRBJ1-5; 7 nucleotides line up with TRBD1. This CDR3 is 14 amino acids long. Trimming removed 7 bases from V and 2 bases from J; junction bases left unmatched: 5. Germline V gene data show CDR1 as SEHNR and CDR2 as FQNEAQ (reference sequence). CDR3 region: CASTSGTGNQPQHF. The CDR3 region has the DNA TGTGCCAGCACTTCCGGGACAGGCAATCAGCCCCAGCATTTT.

The chain couples TRBV27 to TRBJ2-5, with D maybe TRBD1 (5 bases). The V gene lost 7 bases and the J gene lost 1 base, with 19 bases spanning the gap. The CDR3 is 16 amino acids. Germline lookup yields CDR1 MNHEY and CDR2 SMNVEV (reference sequence). The CDR3 reads CASKITSGAAQETQYF. The CDR3 DNA sequence: TGTGCCAGCAAAATCACCTCTGGGGCTGCCCAAGAGACCCAGTACTTC.

The chain recombines TRBV20-1 with TRBJ2-7, with 7 bases identical to TRBD2. CDR1 and CDR2 (germline): DFQATT, SNEGSKA (reference sequence). The CDR3 runs 14 residues. The V segment lost 3 bases and the J segment 3 bases; nucleotides outside the gene matches: 8. CDR3 residues: CSASTGTTLYEQYF. The CDR3, as DNA: TGCAGTGCTAGTACCGGGACTACCCTCTACGAGCAGTACTTC.

This sequence joins TRBV5-1 and TRBJ2-1; the D gene is possibly TRBD2 (5 bases). The CDR3 is 14 amino acids. V was cut by 2 bases and J by 0 bases, with 6 bases left in between. Per the germline V gene, CDR1 is SGHRS and CDR2 is YFSETQ. CDR3 residues: CASSLGSSYNEQFF. CDR3 nucleotide sequence: TGCGCCAGCAGCTTAGGGAGCTCCTACAATGAGCAGTTCTTC. Combining the CDR3 with reference TRBV5-1 and TRBJ2-1 gives the whole variable domain KAGVTQTPRYLIKTRGQQVTLSCSPISGHRSVSWYQQTPGQGLQFLFEYFSETQRNKGNFPGRFSGRQFSNSRSEMNVSTLELGDSALYLCASSLGSSYNEQFFGPGTRLTVL.

The chain has TRBV2 and TRBJ2-5; 11 bases fit TRBD1. This CDR3 is 15 amino acids long. Germline CDR1 is SNHLY and CDR2 is FYNNEI. The V gene end was trimmed by 2 bases and the J gene end by 5 bases; junction bases not matched to a gene: 4. CDR3 region: CASSERDRGKETQYF. The CDR3 DNA reads TGTGCCAGCAGTGAACGGGACAGGGGGAAGGAGACCCAGTACTTC.

The table lists this clone with a count of one. V gene TRBV27 combines with J gene TRBJ1-5; TRBD1 matches at 9 bases. CDR1 and CDR2 (germline): MNHEY, SMNVEV (reference sequence). The CDR3 consists of 14 residues. Trimming cost V 3 bases and J 5 bases; bases outside gene matches: 2. CDR3 loop: CASSLTGGHQPQHF. CDR3 bases: TGTGCCAGCAGTTTGACAGGGGGACATCAGCCCCAGCATTTT.

The V gene is TRBV7-9, the J gene TRBJ1-5; possibly TRBD1 for D (5 bases). The germline CDR1 and CDR2 sequences are SEHNR and FQNEAQ (reference sequence). This CDR3 comprises 14 residues. V shed 5 bases and J shed 7 bases, with 15 bases lying between them. The CDR3 sequence: CASSIDRLPQPQHF. The CDR3 DNA reads as TGTGCCAGCAGCATCGACAGACTCCCGCAGCCCCAGCATTTT.

The rearrangement links TRBV27 to TRBJ1-2; D not certain. Germline CDR1 and CDR2: MNHEY and SMNVEV (reference sequence). The CDR3 sequence is 13 residues long. Trimming shortened V by 5 bases and J by 2 bases, and 9 bases separated the two germline ends. The CDR3 coding sequence is TGTGCCAGCAGTAAAGTCCTAAACTATGGCTACACCTTC. Protein product: CASSKVLNYGYTF.

This chain connects TRBV3-1 (or the pseudogene TRBV3-2) to TRBJ1-4; D might be TRBD1 (6 bases). Germline V gene lookup returns CDR1 LGHDT and CDR2 YNNKEL (reference sequence). The V end lost 1 base, the J end lost 0 bases, and 12 bases lay between the germline ends. The CDR3 has 17 residues. The CDR3 nucleotides are TGTGCCAGCAGCCAAGCGACAGGCCTAGCAACTAATGAAAAACTGTTTTTT. This encodes CASSQATGLATNEKLFF.

The chain couples TRBV10-3 to TRBJ2-1; tentative D call: TRBD2 (6 bases). The CDR3 extends over 13 amino acids. V lost 6 bases to trimming and J lost 7 bases, with 13 bases between them. CDR1 is ENHRY, CDR2 SYGVKD, per germline. The chain's CDR3 is CAISVGAGNEQFF. CDR3 in DNA: TGTGCCATCAGCGTTGGGGCGGGGAATGAGCAGTTCTTC.

V and J are TRBV5-4 and TRBJ2-3; 7 positions match TRBD2. The germline V gene has CDR1 SGHNT and CDR2 YYREEE (reference sequence). This CDR3 has 16 amino acids. The V segment lost 2 bases and the J segment 4 bases; nucleotides outside the gene matches: 10. In nucleotides, the CDR3 is TGTGCCAGCAGCTTCCCCCCCGGGGAGGGCCCAGATACGCAGTATTTT. This gives the protein CASSFPPGEGPDTQYF.

The rearrangement joins TRBV7-2 to TRBJ2-1; D gene unclear. This CDR3 region has 11 residues. V gave up 4 bases and J gave up 9 bases, with 7 bases separating them. CDR1 and CDR2 from the germline V gene are SGHTA and FQGNSA. DNA of the CDR3: TGTGCCAGCAGCTATAGATCTGAGCAGTTCTTC. Protein: CASSYRSEQFF.

V gene TRBV7-9 combines with J gene TRBJ1-1; TRBD1 might be the D (6 bases). Germline V gene lookup returns CDR1 SEHNR and CDR2 FQNEAQ (reference sequence). The CDR3 length is 13 residues. V lost 3 bases and J lost 4, with 9 bases in between. The chain's CDR3 is CASSLLRGTEAFF. The CDR3 nucleotides are TGTGCCAGCAGCTTGCTCAGGGGCACTGAAGCTTTCTTT.

V is TRBV5-1 and J is TRBJ2-7; 8 bases agree with TRBD2. Germline V gene lookup returns CDR1 SGHRS and CDR2 YFSETQ. Unmatched junction bases numbered 9, after V lost 4 bases and J lost 6 bases. This CDR3 is built from 14 residues. The CDR3 DNA sequence: TGCGCCAGCAGCGTGGGGACTAGGTTAATCGAGCAGTACTTC. This codes for CASSVGTRLIEQYF.

The chain is built from TRBV13 and TRBJ1-2; D is unresolved. Trimming removed 4 bases at V and 8 bases at J, with 11 bases between. CDR3 length: 12 residues. The germline V gene encodes CDR1 PRHDT and CDR2 FYEKMQ (reference sequence). This CDR3 reads CASSSHLRGYTF. CDR3 coding DNA: TGTGCCAGCAGCTCTCACTTGCGGGGCTACACCTTC.